The clone carrying this T cell receptor (beta chain) was picked up many times. Its specificity is not known. When ophthalmopathy did not progress within 18 months, Graves' hyperthyroidism was considered stable. Fresh 10 ml peripheral blood yielded PBMCs. This sample stems from a study of T cells in Graves' hyperthyroidism and ophthalmopathy. Overall study: Before any treatment, at initial diagnosis, peripheral blood was collected. Findings of the study overall: For ophthalmopathy, model prediction preceded onset by a median roughly 6.5 months.

TCR beta CDR3 region amplification was performed from RNA transcripts. In the first-round RT-PCR of the TCR CDR3, the HTBI primer set was used. TCRdb used MiXCR to reprocess the multiplex PCR reads, holding one entry per CDR3 protein. The repertoire holds about 360,000 distinct CDR3 sequences, with approximately 25% as singletons. Trimming removed 4 bases at V and 4 bases at J, with 18 bases between. Germline values: CDR1 SGHAT, CDR2 FQNNGV. This CDR3 is built from 16 residues. Sequences were obtained from blood. This clonotype was obtained from a man between 50 and 59 years old with Graves' hyperthyroidism. This chain joins TRBV11-2 and TRBJ2-3, with D perhaps given as TRBD1 or TRBD2 (5 bases each). The CDR3 nucleotides read TGTGCCAGCAGCTACACCGTTGGGGGAGCGGCAGATACGCAGTATTTT. Amino acid sequence: CASSYTVGGAADTQYF.